This T cell receptor (beta chain) was captured in a study of blood T cell repertoires in COVID-19. Study-level information: Sources were T cells, B-cell-depleted T cells, or PBMCs; the material itself was cDNA or gDNA.

In the authors' workflow: Amplified reference gene primers provided the basis for estimating nucleated cell counts. Repertoires were generated with immunoSEQ multiplex PCR, while TCRdb's copy carries only in-frame clones and drops some. From that table come the V and J calls and clone size; the DNA was used to work out D and trimming. The table lists some 150,000 clones, 80% to 90% of them singletons. The germline V gene encodes CDR1 SGHTA and CDR2 FQGNSA. The CDR3 has 17 residues. V lost 1 base to trimming and J lost 0 bases; unmatched junction nucleotides: 2. The sequence was collected from a man aged 65-85 years with acute or convalescent COVID-19. Sequenced: peripheral blood. The chain employs TRBV7-2 and TRBJ2-4; 11 positions match TRBD2. The DNA for the CDR3 is TGTGCCAGCAGCTTAGGGGGACTAGCGGTAGCCAAAAACATTCAGTACTTC. Amino acids: CASSLGGLAVAKNIQYF.